Following are 22 T cell receptor beta chains from one sample sequenced in a study of Graves' ophthalmopathy and Graves' hyperthyroidism. Amplification of TCR beta CDR3 regions used RNA transcripts. Scientists carried out first-round RT-PCR using HTBI primers and then a second-round multiplex PCR. MiXCR, applied by TCRdb to the multiplex PCR reads, yields one record per CDR3 protein. The sample includes about 550,000 distinct CDR3 sequences, roughly 39% of them seen just once. The sample consisted of peripheral blood or thyroid tissue (not recorded which). All receptors come from an adult man with Graves' hyperthyroidism.

This clonotype was seen ten or more times. This sequence joins TRBV20-1 and TRBJ1-1; tentatively, D is TRBD1 (5 bases). The CDR3 loop spans 17 amino acids. Trimming left V 0 bases short and J 1 base short, with 18 bases between. CDR1 and CDR2 from the germline V gene are DFQATT and SNEGSKA (reference sequence). CDR3 DNA: TGCAGTGCTAGAGATCCCGTGAAGGGGCTGAGGAACACTGAAGCTTTCTTT. It is translated as CSARDPVKGLRNTEAFF.

This clonotype was recorded many times. This chain links TRBV20-1 with TRBJ1-3; TRBD1 agrees at 8 bases. V was pared by 5 bases and J by 0 bases, with 6 bases of the junction left unmatched. CDR3 length: 15 residues. Germline V lookup: CDR1 DFQATT, CDR2 SNEGSKA (reference sequence). The chain's CDR3 is CSASDRASSGNTIYF. CDR3 nucleotides: TGCAGTGCTTCGGACAGGGCTAGCTCTGGAAACACCATATATTTT.

This clonotype was found many times. The V gene is TRBV29-1, the J gene TRBJ1-4, with a possible D match to TRBD1 (6 bases). CDR3 size: 14 residues. Per the germline V gene, CDR1 is SQVTM and CDR2 is ANQGSEA. V gave up 1 base and J gave up 4 bases, with 10 bases separating them. The CDR3 DNA reads TGCAGCGTTGAAGGGGGGGCAGATAATGAAAAACTGTTTTTT. Amino acids: CSVEGGADNEKLFF.

The V gene is TRBV2, the J gene TRBJ1-2, with D unclear. There are 14 residues in the CDR3. Trimming left V 3 bases short and J 4 bases short, with 12 bases between. Germline lookup yields CDR1 SNHLY and CDR2 FYNNEI. CDR3 DNA sequence: TGTGCCAGCAGTGACTTGGTGCGTGCCTATGGCTACACCTTC. It encodes CASSDLVRAYGYTF.

As to this clonotype: At one end the junction does not follow the germline gene, possibly because of a read error. The chain joins TRBV10-3 to TRBJ2-2; 8 bases match TRBD1. CDR3 size: 14 residues. Germline V gene data show CDR1 as ENHRY and CDR2 as SYGVKD. CDR3 nucleotide sequence: TGTGCCATCAGGGGGACAGGATCGACCGGGGGGCTGTTTTTT. This codes for CAIRGTGSTGGLFF.

This clonotype has only a few counts. The DNA is omitted, as the CDR3 cannot be located on it reliably, and the CDR3 follows TCRdb's listing. J is TRBJ2-2 and V is TRBV29-1; TRBD1, the D gene given by the table, was not confirmed from the DNA. Per germline, CDR1 SQVTM and CDR2 ANQGSEA. The CDR3 contains 13 residues when both ends are counted. CDR3 protein: CSVGTGAWSEQFF.

This clonotype was counted at least ten times. This rearrangement joins TRBV9 to TRBJ2-5; the match to TRBD1 covers 10 bases. Germline-derived CDR1 and CDR2 are SGDLS and YYNGEE. V gave up 4 bases and J gave up 4 bases; unmatched junction bases: 7. The CDR3 sequence is 15 residues long. CDR3 sequence reads: CASSSSGTGVETQYF. CDR3 nucleotides: TGTGCCAGCAGCTCCTCCGGGACAGGGGTAGAGACCCAGTACTTC.

This clonotype was recorded a few times. The V gene is TRBV2, the J gene TRBJ2-7; the D gene is possibly TRBD2 (7 bases). Between the trimmed V and J ends, which lost 10 bases and 7 bases, there was a span of 20 bases. CDR3 length: 13 amino acids. Germline lookup yields CDR1 SNHLY and CDR2 FYNNEI. The CDR3 DNA reads as TGTGCCAACGATAGGGGGGGATGGCGGGAGCAGTACTTC. It is translated as CANDRGGWREQYF.

This clonotype came up a few times. This sequence joins TRBV6-5 and TRBJ1-1; D remains unclear. Germline values: CDR1 MNHEY, CDR2 SVGAGI. The V gene lost 6 bases and the J gene lost 8 bases, with 25 bases spanning the gap. The CDR3 sequence is 16 residues long. The CDR3 loop is CASSRLQDLNIREAFF. The CDR3 DNA reads TGTGCCAGCAGCCGACTCCAAGACCTCAATATTAGGGAAGCTTTCTTT.

This clonotype has only a few counts. The chain couples TRBV24-1 to TRBJ2-3; 11 bases align to TRBD2. Trimming removed 7 bases from V and 4 bases from J; junction bases left unmatched: 6. This CDR3 comprises 15 residues. Looked up from germline, CDR1 is KGHDR and CDR2 is SFDVKD. CDR3 sequence (DNA): TGTGCCACCAGCCGAGGGACTAGCGGTGCAGATACGCAGTATTTT. This gives the protein CATSRGTSGADTQYF.

The genes are TRBV6-5 and TRBJ2-7; 11 bases are a match to TRBD2. CDR1 MNHEY and CDR2 SVGAGI come from the germline V gene. The CDR3 loop spans 14 amino acids. The V segment lost 6 bases and the J segment 6 bases; nucleotides outside the gene matches: 7. The DNA for the CDR3 is TGTGCCAGCAGCTTAGCGGGAGGGCCAAGCGAGCAGTACTTC. Protein: CASSLAGGPSEQYF.

This chain links TRBV7-9 with TRBJ2-7, with 10 bases identical to TRBD2. The DNA end is a closer match to TRBJ2-1, so the J assignment may be wrong. Germline assignment: CDR1 SEHNR and CDR2 FQNEAQ (reference sequence). The CDR3 is 17 amino acids. The CDR3 reads CASSLAPSGRAFNEQFF. CDR3 coding DNA: TGTGCCAGCAGCTTAGCGCCGAGCGGGAGGGCCTTCAATGAGCAGTTCTTC.

Of note for this clonotype: Being one base from a much bigger clone, this may be a read error. The chain uses TRBV14 and TRBJ1-1, with 7 bases fitting TRBD1. The V segment lost 3 bases and the J segment 4 bases; nucleotides outside the gene matches: 2. The V gene's germline CDR1 is SGHDN and CDR2 FVKESK. This CDR3 region has 13 residues. The CDR3 region has the DNA TGTGCCAGCAGCCAGGACAGGCTCACTGAAGCTTTCTTT. This encodes CASSQDRLTEAFF.

The rearrangement uses TRBV7-2 and TRBJ2-3; D not resolved. The CDR3 runs 16 residues. Germline V gene data show CDR1 as SGHTA and CDR2 as FQGNSA. The V gene lost 3 bases and the J gene lost 2 bases, with 15 bases spanning the gap. The CDR3 DNA reads as TGTGCCAGCAGCTTGAGGCCAGCGCGGAACACAGATACGCAGTATTTT. This encodes CASSLRPARNTDTQYF.

This clonotype was recorded many times. The V and J genes are TRBV4-1 and TRBJ2-7; 7 bases are a match to TRBD1. The CDR3 is 16 amino acids. V was clipped by 2 bases and J by 0 bases; unmatched bases: 7. Germline CDR1 MGHRA, CDR2 YSYEKL. CDR3 coding DNA: TGCGCCAGCAGCCAACCGCCGGGACAGCGCTCCTACGAGCAGTACTTC. The encoded protein is CASSQPPGQRSYEQYF.

This clonotype was detected many times. The chain links TRBV5-8 to TRBJ2-7, with D uncertain. Germline V lookup: CDR1 SGHTS, CDR2 YDEGEE. Trimming removed 1 base at V and 2 bases at J, with 7 bases between. The CDR3 totals 13 residues. The CDR3 nucleotides are TGTGCCAGCAGCTTGAAAGATGCCTACGAGCAGTACTTC. Translated: CASSLKDAYEQYF.

The sample holds many counts of this clonotype. The genes are TRBV7-2 and TRBJ1-2; D call uncertain. Germline values: CDR1 SGHTA, CDR2 FQGNSA. Deletions cut 1 base from V and 3 bases from J, with 9 bases between. The CDR3 is 14 residues long. DNA for the CDR3: TGTGCCAGCAGCTTAGGAGACATCGACTATGGCTACACCTTC. This gives the protein CASSLGDIDYGYTF.

The gene calls are TRBV7-9 and TRBJ1-4, with 12 bases identical to TRBD1. CDR3 size: 18 residues. V was clipped by 4 bases and J by 3 bases; unmatched bases: 9. Germline V gene sequence: CDR1 SEHNR, CDR2 FQNEAQ (reference sequence). CDR3 nucleotide sequence: TGTGCCAGCAGCTACTCCGGGACAGGGGGCGCATCTAATGAAAAACTGTTTTTT. This sequence encodes CASSYSGTGGASNEKLFF. Drawing the rest from reference TRBV7-9 and TRBJ1-4, the complete variable domain is DTGVSQNPRHKITKRGQNVTFRCDPISEHNRLYWYRQTLGQGPEFLTYFQNEAQLEKSRLLSDRFSAERPKGSFSTLEIQRTEQGDSAMYLCASSYSGTGGASNEKLFFGSGTQLSVL.

Many counts were recorded for this clonotype. This chain links TRBV2 with TRBJ1-1; 7 bases align to TRBD1. Per germline, CDR1 SNHLY and CDR2 FYNNEI. This CDR3 spans 14 amino acids. V shed 6 bases and J 3 bases; nucleotides not matched to a gene: 7. CDR3 nucleotides: TGTGCCAGCAGGGTTGGGGACAGATACACTGAAGCTTTCTTT. Protein product: CASRVGDRYTEAFF.

This clonotype has only one observation. V and J are TRBV29-1 and TRBJ1-2; D may be TRBD1 (6 bases). The V gene lost 5 bases and the J gene lost 5 bases, with 12 bases spanning the gap. This CDR3 is 12 amino acids long. The germline V gene has CDR1 SQVTM and CDR2 ANQGSEA. The CDR3 DNA sequence: TGCAGCGTTAGGGGGGGAAGATATGGCTACACCTTC. Translating it yields CSVRGGRYGYTF.

With respect to this clonotype: A read error is possible here, since a much larger clone lies one base away. V usage is TRBV12-3 or TRBV12-4 and J usage is TRBJ1-2; D gene uncertain. CDR3 length: 13 amino acids. Between the trimmed V and J ends, which lost 10 bases and 6 bases, there was a span of 18 bases. The CDR3 nucleotides read TGTGCCATTAGCCAAAACCTACAGAATGGCTACACCTTC. Its protein is CAISQNLQNGYTF.

Points on this clonotype: Mismatch with germline at one junction end may stem from a read error. The V call is TRBV9, the J call TRBJ1-2; D unclear. Germline V lookup: CDR1 SGDLS, CDR2 YYNGEE. The CDR3 runs to 13 residues. CDR3 residues: CASSLDWGYGYAF. For the CDR3, the DNA is TGTGCCAGCAGCTTGGATTGGGGATATGGCTACGCCTTC.